The present T cell receptor (beta chain) was sequenced within a study of blood T cell repertoires in COVID-19. CDR1 is SGHKS, CDR2 YYEKEE, per germline (reference sequence). The V gene lost 2 bases and the J gene lost 1 base, with 9 bases spanning the gap. The CDR3 sequence is 14 residues long. The protocol was immunoSEQ multiplex PCR, while the TCRdb copy is restricted to in-frame clones and leaves out a portion. The sample records hundreds of thousands of clones, over 80% being singletons. The material sequenced was peripheral blood. The sequence derives from a woman aged 50 to 65 with COVID-19, enrolled during active disease. The genes are TRBV5-5 and TRBJ1-2; D is undetermined. CDR3 sequence (DNA): TGTGCCAGCAGCTTCACGATACATAACTATGGCTACACCTTC. It yields the protein CASSFTIHNYGYTF.